The rows below give T cell receptor beta chains drawn from one sample of a study of blood T cell repertoires in COVID-19. Clones were sequenced by immunoSEQ multiplex PCR, and TCRdb holds only the in-frame ones, with some missing. The sample comprises some 350,000 clones, 88% of which are singletons, and just under 7.5% rests with the top ten. Sequenced: peripheral blood. Receptor source: an older woman with COVID-19, enrolled during active disease. Both conserved end residues are part of each CDR3. A D gene is named only where the DNA matches it firmly. Clone size is shown for a subset of rows, as once, few, many or a class of expanded clone.

j_call	clone_size	v_call	d_call	cdr3_aa	cdr3_nt
TRBJ1-4	few	TRBV2	-	CASGTLGFSEKLFF	TGTGCCAGCGGAACGCTGGGCTTTAGTGAAAAACTGTTTTTT
TRBJ2-5	-	TRBV5-4	-	CASSLEQSQETQYF	TGTGCCAGCAGCTTGGAACAGTCTCAAGAGACCCAGTACTTC
TRBJ1-1	-	TRBV3-1/TRBV3-2	-	CASTPLTGSTEAFF	TGTGCCAGCACCCCCCTTACAGGGAGCACTGAAGCTTTCTTT
TRBJ1-2	once	TRBV28	TRBD1	CASSFSRPGTGNYGYTF	TGTGCCAGCAGTTTCTCTCGTCCCGGGACAGGGAACTATGGCTACACCTTC
TRBJ2-2	-	TRBV7-2	TRBD1	CASSSRQGNTGELFF	TGTGCCAGCAGCTCCCGACAGGGTAACACCGGGGAGCTGTTTTTT
TRBJ2-3	-	TRBV4-1	-	CASSSRQGGDTQYF	TGCGCCAGCAGTTCTAGACAGGGAGGAGATACGCAGTATTTT
TRBJ1-5	-	TRBV2	-	CASSEGGGRQPQHF	TGTGCCAGCAGTGAAGGCGGTGGGAGGCAGCCCCAGCATTTT
TRBJ2-2	-	TRBV4-1	-	CASSQMFRGTGELFF	TGCGCCAGCAGCCAAATGTTCAGGGGAACCGGGGAGCTGTTTTTT
TRBJ2-5	-	TRBV5-1	TRBD1	CASSQELGQGQETQYF	TGCGCCAGCAGCCAGGAACTCGGACAGGGGCAAGAGACCCAGTACTTC
TRBJ1-5	-	TRBV7-2	-	CASNQQGGNQPQHF	TGTGCCAGCAACCAACAGGGCGGCAATCAGCCCCAGCATTTT
TRBJ1-5	once	TRBV7-8	TRBD1	CASSLTGQGQPQHF	TGTGCCAGCAGCCTGACAGGGCAGGGGCAGCCCCAGCATTTT
TRBJ2-1	-	TRBV7-2	TRBD2	CASSFGGGSLGQFF	TGTGCCAGCAGCTTCGGCGGGGGATCCTTGGGGCAGTTCTTC
TRBJ2-7	-	TRBV10-1	-	CASSLRQESEQYF	TGCGCCAGCAGTCTACGACAAGAATCCGAGCAGTACTTC
TRBJ1-1	-	TRBV27	-	CASSPILRGNTEAFF	TGTGCCAGCAGTCCAATCCTCAGGGGGAACACTGAAGCTTTCTTT
TRBJ2-1	-	TRBV30	TRBD2	CAWTSGGSYNEQFF	TGTGCCTGGACTAGCGGGGGATCATACAATGAGCAGTTCTTC
TRBJ1-2	-	TRBV12-3/TRBV12-4	-	CASSLIIGGGYTF	TGTGCCAGCAGTTTAATTATTGGCGGTGGCTACACCTTC
TRBJ1-2	-	TRBV5-6	-	CASSLVSEGSYGYTF	TGTGCCAGCAGCTTGGTATCGGAGGGTTCCTATGGCTACACCTTC
TRBJ2-7	once	TRBV27	-	CATANGGLNEQYF	TGTGCCACCGCTAATGGGGGGTTGAACGAGCAGTACTTC
TRBJ1-1	-	TRBV7-2	-	CASSPDRMNTEAFF	TGTGCCAGCAGCCCGGACAGAATGAACACTGAAGCTTTCTTT
TRBJ1-2	-	TRBV29-1	TRBD1	CSAGEDRDHGYTF	TGCAGCGCCGGGGAGGACAGGGACCATGGCTACACCTTC
TRBJ1-4	-	TRBV18	-	CASSPGQDEKLFF	TGTGCCAGCTCACCGGGACAAGATGAAAAACTGTTTTTT
TRBJ1-2	-	TRBV5-6	-	CASSFNRRSYGYTF	TGTGCCAGCAGCTTTAACCGGAGGTCCTATGGCTACACCTTC
TRBJ2-7	-	TRBV7-9	TRBD1	CASSRVGTGLVHEYEQYF	TGTGCCAGCAGCAGAGTGGGGACAGGGCTGGTCCACGAATACGAGCAGTACTTC
TRBJ1-1	-	TRBV28	-	CAAGNTEAFF	TGTGCCGCGGGCAACACTGAAGCTTTCTTT
TRBJ2-1	-	TRBV19	TRBD1	CASRGQGPFNEQFF	TGTGCCAGTAGGGGACAGGGGCCGTTCAATGAGCAGTTCTTC
TRBJ1-1	-	TRBV24-1	TRBD1	CATSDKQTGAKAFF	TGTGCCACCAGTGATAAACAGACAGGGGCGAAGGCTTTCTTT
TRBJ2-5	once	TRBV11-2	TRBD1	CASSGWDRGKETQYF	TGTGCCAGCAGCGGATGGGACAGGGGAAAGGAGACCCAGTACTTC
TRBJ2-3	-	TRBV21-1	-	CASSKEGPGQGLTDTQYF	TGTGCCAGCAGCAAGGAGGGACCGGGACAGGGGCTCACAGATACGCAGTATTTT
TRBJ2-1	-	TRBV4-2	-	CASSQGVGGSYNEQFF	TGTGCCAGCAGCCAAGGAGTGGGGGGCTCCTACAATGAGCAGTTCTTC
TRBJ2-2	few	TRBV5-1	-	CASSWPKGDTGELFF	TGCGCCAGCAGCTGGCCGAAGGGGGACACCGGGGAGCTGTTTTTT
TRBJ1-6	-	TRBV18	-	CASSPKENSPLHF	TGTGCCAGCTCACCAAAGGAGAATTCACCCCTCCACTTT
TRBJ1-2	-	TRBV12-3/TRBV12-4	-	CASSLRWWGYTF	TGTGCCAGCAGCTTGCGGTGGTGGGGCTACACCTTC
TRBJ1-5	-	TRBV5-1	-	CASSLDGGATQPQHF	TGCGCCAGCAGCTTGGATGGAGGGGCGACTCAGCCCCAGCATTTT
TRBJ2-1	-	TRBV11-3	TRBD2	CASSLSGGADEQFF	TGTGCCAGCAGCTTAAGCGGGGGGGCCGATGAGCAGTTCTTC
TRBJ2-1	-	TRBV5-1	TRBD2	CASSLGLAGGLRLNEQFF	TGCGCCAGCAGCTTGGGGCTAGCGGGGGGGCTCCGATTAAATGAGCAGTTCTTC
TRBJ1-5	few	TRBV7-6	TRBD1	CASSLRGQPQHF	TGTGCCAGCAGCCTCAGGGGGCAGCCCCAGCATTTT
TRBJ1-5	-	TRBV21-1	-	CASSNRPGVNQPQHF	TGTGCCAGCAGCAATAGGCCAGGGGTCAACCAGCCCCAGCATTTT
TRBJ1-2	-	TRBV10-2	TRBD1	CASSEWDRAGGYTF	TGCGCCAGCAGTGAGTGGGACAGGGCGGGTGGCTACACCTTC
TRBJ2-7	once	TRBV29-1	TRBD2	CSVDGGGLGYEQYF	TGCAGCGTTGACGGGGGAGGGTTGGGGTACGAGCAGTACTTC
TRBJ2-1	-	TRBV5-1	TRBD1	CASSLGTEVDEQFF	TGCGCCAGCAGCTTAGGGACAGAGGTCGATGAGCAGTTCTTC
TRBJ2-6	-	TRBV7-3	-	CASSGATYPGANVLTF	TGTGCCAGCAGCGGGGCCACCTATCCTGGGGCCAACGTCCTGACTTTC